This TCR beta chain was sequenced in a study of T cell responses to AZD1222 COVID-19 vaccine. Study-wide points: Without day 14 samples, only post-peak T cell repertoires were studied. Researchers report vaccine-associated CD4 TCRs spanning spike, with dominance at 160-218 and 743-854.

Concerning this clone itself: The target antigen is unknown.

Using immunoSEQ multiplex PCR, the repertoire was profiled, and TCRdb retains in-frame clones only, with some absent. The top ten clones hold approximately 20% of a sample with some 130,000 clones, over 75% of them seen once. The receptor was isolated from an adult in good health. The starting material was peripheral blood, obtained on day 0 of AZD1222 vaccination.

The CDR3 region is CASSFGDSVYEQYF. CDR3 coding DNA: TGTGCCAGCAGCTTTGGGGACAGCGTTTACGAGCAGTACTTC. The V gene is TRBV7-2, the J gene TRBJ2-7; 7 bases line up with TRBD1. With 3 bases clipped from V and 4 bases from J, the junction kept 6 bases outside the gene matches. The CDR3 extends over 14 amino acids. Germline loops: CDR1 SGHTA, CDR2 FQGNSA.